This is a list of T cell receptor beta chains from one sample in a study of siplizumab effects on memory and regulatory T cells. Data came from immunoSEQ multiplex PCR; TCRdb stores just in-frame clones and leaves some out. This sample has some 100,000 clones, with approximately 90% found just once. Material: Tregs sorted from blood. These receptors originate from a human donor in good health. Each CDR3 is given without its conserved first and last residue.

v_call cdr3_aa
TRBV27 ASRRQVNTDTQY
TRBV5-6 ASSSVSWAGGKYEQY
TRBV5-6 ASSFVIGTTDEAF
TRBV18 ASSDSQETQY
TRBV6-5 ASSSGLSTDTQY
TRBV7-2 ASSFYGDGGYT
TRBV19 ASKGSLGQDKDTQY
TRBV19 ASSRWAGPVDEQY
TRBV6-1 ASSGGTVAHSYEQY
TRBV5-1 ASSLRGYEQY
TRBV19 ASSIGFGTGADEQY
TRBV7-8 ASSFPRPGGGETQY
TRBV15 ATSLGGRTYYGYT
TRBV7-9 ASSFTSGTGF
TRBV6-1 ASSEGLAGTYEQY
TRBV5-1 ASSLPGAPSRNQPQH
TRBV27 ASRAGGGYGYT
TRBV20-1 SARLQETQY
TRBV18 ASSPERNYNEQF
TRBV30 AWSHRLADYLTDTQY
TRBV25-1 ASSEVNQETQY
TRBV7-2 ASSFLWNTQY
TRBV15 ATSRDILAGGRGETQY
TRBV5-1 ASSLGSGTNTDTQY
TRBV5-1 ASSLVLAGESEQF
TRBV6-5 ASSFSGRETQY
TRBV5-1 ASSLAGGLRTDTQY
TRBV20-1 SAEREYEQY
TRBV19 ASSFGQPQH
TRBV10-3 AIRPTFTREGLSGEQY
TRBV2 ASRGYGYT
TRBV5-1 ASRTSLGTSSYNEQF
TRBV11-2 ASSLLAGVVDTQY
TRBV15 ATSRQGTEAF
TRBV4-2 ASSQEERDNNEQF
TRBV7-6 ASRYPTGQSTGELF
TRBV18 ASSERYSYNEQF
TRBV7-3 ASSLTDQETQY
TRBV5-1 ASSGGTPYNEQF
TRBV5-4 ASSQDWVNTEAF
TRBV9 ASSEPGGYGYT
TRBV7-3 ASSFSGSADTQY
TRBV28 ASSSYRGGNEKLF
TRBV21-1 ASSKVLGNLGRNEQF
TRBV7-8 ASSFLSGGTVEREQY
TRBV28 ASTNGGIGTEAF
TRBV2 ASSEALGQRIQF
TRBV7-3 ASSPGRYNEQF
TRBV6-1 ASRKSGGSPDTQY
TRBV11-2 ASSFGTGYTEAF
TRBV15 ATSRGGNNEKLF
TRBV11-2 ASNLARSPLH
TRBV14 ASSPARGRGYEQY
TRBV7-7 AGRGGGETQY
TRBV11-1 ASSLGLAGDRV